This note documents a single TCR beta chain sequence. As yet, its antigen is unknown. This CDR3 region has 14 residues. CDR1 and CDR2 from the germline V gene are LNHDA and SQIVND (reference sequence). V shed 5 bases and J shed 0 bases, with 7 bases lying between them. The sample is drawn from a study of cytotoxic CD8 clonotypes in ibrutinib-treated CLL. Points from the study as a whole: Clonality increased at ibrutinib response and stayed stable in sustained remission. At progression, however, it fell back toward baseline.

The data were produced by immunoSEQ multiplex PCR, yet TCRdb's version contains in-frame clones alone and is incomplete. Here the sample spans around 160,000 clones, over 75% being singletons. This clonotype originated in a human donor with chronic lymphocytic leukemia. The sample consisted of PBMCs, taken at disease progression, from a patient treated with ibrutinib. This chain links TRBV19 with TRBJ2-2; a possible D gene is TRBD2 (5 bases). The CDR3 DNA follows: TGTGCCAGTAGTGGGCGGGCGAACACCGGGGAGCTGTTTTTT. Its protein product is CASSGRANTGELFF.